The 30 T cell receptor beta chains below come from one sample, sequenced in a study of identical twins. TCRdb reanalysed the 5' RACE reads using MiXCR and keeps one entry per CDR3 protein. The sample has approximately 500,000 distinct CDR3 sequences; 20% to 25% are singletons. These data are also associated with another study on T cells expressing NK-cell markers.

The sequenced sample was CD4+ T cells sorted from blood. The receptors shown here come from a woman aged 18-29 years in good health.

The chain combines TRBV4-1 with TRBJ2-5; 7 bases are a match to TRBD1. The V segment lost 4 bases and the J segment 5 bases; nucleotides outside the gene matches: 10. The CDR3 spans 15 residues. Germline CDR1 MGHRA, CDR2 YSYEKL. CDR3 nucleotide sequence: TGCGCCAGCAGCCTCGACAGGGAGCGGATCGAGACCCAGTACTTC. It specifies CASSLDRERIETQYF.

This clonotype appeared a few times. The CDR3 DNA reads as TGCAGTGCAGAACCGAACAGTGATACTGAAGCTTTCTTT. Protein: CSAEPNSDTEAFF. The chain uses TRBV20-1 and TRBJ1-1; D gene ambiguous. Deletions cut 6 bases from V and 5 bases from J, with 16 bases between. Looked up from germline, CDR1 is DFQATT and CDR2 is SNEGSKA (reference sequence). The CDR3 has 13 residues.

The genes are TRBV12-3 or TRBV12-4 and TRBJ1-1; no clear D. V lost 2 bases and J 8 bases, leaving 9 bases between the germline ends. This CDR3 is built from 12 residues. The CDR3, as DNA: TGTGCCAGCAGTTTAAGGTCCAGCGAAGCTTTCTTT. Encoded protein: CASSLRSSEAFF.

This clonotype was counted many times. V is TRBV10-3 and J is TRBJ2-5; D unresolved. Trimming pared 6 bases from V and 2 bases from J, leaving 4 bases between. The germline V gene encodes CDR1 ENHRY and CDR2 SYGVKD. CDR3 length equals 11 residues. Written as DNA, the CDR3 is TGTGCCATCAGGGAACAAGAGACCCAGTACTTC. Translation: CAIREQETQYF.

V and J are TRBV7-2 and TRBJ2-2, with D hard to call. The V gene lost 2 bases and the J gene lost 5 bases, with 12 bases spanning the gap. There are 15 residues in the CDR3. The germline V gene has CDR1 SGHTA and CDR2 FQGNSA. CDR3 in DNA: TGTGCCAGCAGCTTACAGCGCGGAATTACCGGGGAGCTGTTTTTT. Protein: CASSLQRGITGELFF.

This clonotype was seen a handful of times. This rearrangement joins TRBV5-1 to TRBJ2-1, with TRBD2 identical over 7 bases. The CDR3 covers 14 residues. Looked up from germline, CDR1 is SGHRS and CDR2 is YFSETQ. J lost 2 bases, V lost 6 bases, and 5 bases had no gene match. CDR3 nucleotides: TGCGCCAGCACCGCGGCGGGGGCCTACAATGAGCAGTTCTTC. Its protein is CASTAAGAYNEQFF.

This clonotype was observed a few times. This chain links TRBV2 with TRBJ1-1; 8 positions agree with TRBD1. V dropped 7 bases and J dropped 4; count of bases not matched to a gene: 8. Germline V gene sequence: CDR1 SNHLY, CDR2 FYNNEI. The length of the CDR3 is 14 residues. The CDR3 sequence is CASIPDRAGTEAFF. Here the CDR3 DNA reads TGTGCCAGCATCCCGGACAGGGCCGGCACTGAAGCTTTCTTT.

This clonotype was found a few times. The chain employs TRBV2 and TRBJ2-1, with 7 bases lining up with TRBD2. CDR1 is SNHLY, CDR2 FYNNEI, per germline. The CDR3 spans 14 residues. Trimming took 6 bases from V and 3 from J; bases not matched to a gene: 5. CDR3 residues: CASRSSGGYNEQFF. The CDR3 DNA reads as TGTGCCAGCAGGTCTAGCGGAGGCTACAATGAGCAGTTCTTC.

This clonotype was picked up a small number of times. The V call is TRBV12-3 or TRBV12-4, the J call TRBJ2-6; D gene unclear. V dropped 6 bases and J dropped 0 bases, with 6 bases sitting between them. CDR3 size: 14 residues. CDR3 region: CASRMSSGANVLTF. The CDR3 coding sequence is TGTGCCAGCAGAATGAGCTCTGGGGCCAACGTCCTGACTTTC.

This clonotype was counted a few times. This chain links TRBV29-1 with TRBJ1-2, with D unresolved. V lost 4 bases to trimming and J lost 0 bases, with 3 bases between them. The germline V gene encodes CDR1 SQVTM and CDR2 ANQGSEA. This CDR3 contains 11 residues. The CDR3 is CSVAANYGYTF. The CDR3 DNA sequence: TGCAGCGTTGCTGCTAACTATGGCTACACCTTC.

V usage is TRBV29-1 and J usage is TRBJ2-7; the D gene could be TRBD1 or TRBD2 (5 bases each). The germline CDR1 and CDR2 sequences are SQVTM and ANQGSEA. This CDR3 has 12 amino acids. The V end lost 6 bases, the J end lost 3 bases, and 12 bases lay between the germline ends. CDR3 coding DNA: TGCAGCGTCACCGGGACCCTCTACGAGCAGTACTTC. The encoded protein is CSVTGTLYEQYF.

The chain has TRBV15 and TRBJ2-1; 12 bases align to TRBD2. The CDR3 is 16 amino acids. V was pared by 3 bases and J by 4 bases, with 4 bases of the junction left unmatched. CDR1 and CDR2 (germline): LNHNV, YYDKDF (reference sequence). The CDR3 DNA is TGTGCCACCAGCAGGGAAGGACTAGCGGGGTACAATGAGCAGTTCTTC. As protein: CATSREGLAGYNEQFF.

The chain uses TRBV3-1 and TRBJ2-1; D is unclear. Germline CDR1 LGHDT, CDR2 YNNKEL (reference sequence). This CDR3 region has 11 residues. The V end lost 2 bases, the J end lost 10 bases, and 6 bases lay between the germline ends. Written as DNA, the CDR3 is TGTGCCAGCAGCCAACTGCTAGAGCAGTTCTTC. This encodes CASSQLLEQFF.

This clonotype was seen a few times. V gene TRBV11-2 combines with J gene TRBJ2-3, with a tentative D call TRBD1 (5 bases). The ends were cut back, 6 bases at V and 0 bases at J, with 16 bases in the middle. Looked up from germline, CDR1 is SGHAT and CDR2 is FQNNGV. The CDR3 sequence is 16 residues long. The CDR3 region is CASSRTNPTSTDTQYF. The CDR3, as DNA: TGTGCCAGCAGTAGGACAAATCCTACTAGCACAGATACGCAGTATTTT.

This clonotype has at least ten counts. In DNA form, the CDR3 reads TGTGCCAGCAGTCCTGGAGGGGCCTGGACTAGCGGGGGCCCAAGGAGCTCCTACAATGAGCAGTTCTTC. Amino acid sequence: CASSPGGAWTSGGPRSSYNEQFF. V is TRBV6-4 and J is TRBJ2-1, with 13 nucleotides matching TRBD2. The CDR3 consists of 23 residues. V lost 5 bases, J lost 0 bases, and 22 bases stayed unmatched. Germline CDR1 reads MRHNA; CDR2 reads SNTAGT.

This clonotype showed up just a few times. This rearrangement joins TRBV9 to TRBJ2-7, with 13 bases fitting TRBD2. This CDR3 comprises 16 residues. V lost 3 bases, J lost 6 bases, and 9 bases stayed unmatched. The V gene's germline CDR1 is SGDLS and CDR2 YYNGEE. CDR3 sequence: CASSAPGLAGTVEQYF. In nucleotides, the CDR3 is TGTGCCAGCAGCGCCCCGGGACTAGCGGGGACGGTCGAGCAGTACTTC.

This clonotype was counted only a few times. This chain joins TRBV7-2 and TRBJ2-5, with D possibly matching TRBD1 (5 bases). This CDR3 region has 16 residues. V was trimmed by 0 bases and J by 5 bases, leaving 16 bases between them. Germline lookup yields CDR1 SGHTA and CDR2 FQGNSA. CDR3 protein: CASSLAAQGVQETQYF. CDR3 nucleotides: TGTGCCAGCAGCTTAGCTGCCCAGGGTGTACAGGAGACCCAGTACTTC. The full variable domain, its missing parts supplied by reference TRBV7-2 and TRBJ2-5, is GAGVSQSPSNKVTEKGKDVELRCDPISGHTALYWYRQSLGQGLEFLIYFQGNSAPDKSGLPSDRFSAERTGGSVSTLTIQRTQQEDSAVYLCASSLAAQGVQETQYFGPGTRLLVL.

Only a few counts were recorded for this clonotype. The rearrangement uses TRBV7-9 and TRBJ1-2; 10 positions agree with TRBD1. V lost 3 bases to trimming and J lost 5 bases; unmatched junction nucleotides: 3. The CDR3 runs 14 residues. Germline V CDR1 and CDR2: SEHNR, FQNEAQ (reference sequence). The CDR3 here is CASSFRQGAYGYTF. The DNA of the CDR3 is TGTGCCAGCAGCTTTCGACAGGGGGCTTATGGCTACACCTTC.

This clonotype was picked up a small number of times. The rearrangement joins TRBV6-2 or TRBV6-3 to TRBJ2-5, with D perhaps TRBD2 (5 bases). Germline loops: CDR1 MNHEY, CDR2 SVGEGT. The ends were cut back, 8 bases at V and 1 base at J, with 14 bases in the middle. This CDR3 contains 14 residues. The CDR3 is CASARQRLQETQYF. CDR3 bases: TGTGCCAGCGCCCGGCAGCGGCTCCAAGAGACCCAGTACTTC.

The chain couples TRBV20-1 to TRBJ2-7; D unclear. V was cut by 2 bases and J by 2 bases, with 7 bases left in between. The CDR3 runs to 12 residues. The germline V gene has CDR1 DFQATT and CDR2 SNEGSKA (reference sequence). The CDR3, as DNA: TGCAGTGCTAGATATGTGGCCTACGAGCAGTACTTC. This gives the protein CSARYVAYEQYF.

The chain joins TRBV12-3 or TRBV12-4 to TRBJ2-3, with unresolved D. V was cut by 2 bases and J by 10 bases, with 13 bases left in between. CDR3 length: 13 amino acids. The CDR3 is CASSLRTTQAQYF. CDR3 coding DNA: TGTGCCAGCAGTTTAAGGACGACCCAAGCGCAGTATTTT.

This clonotype has more than one count but fewer than ten. The chain has TRBV7-6 and TRBJ2-2; TRBD2 agrees at 7 bases. The CDR3 consists of 17 residues. After removal of 2 bases from V and 6 bases from J, the junction contained 12 bases not matched to a gene. Germline-derived CDR1 and CDR2 are SGHVS and FNYEAQ. CDR3 DNA: TGTGCCAGCAGCTTATTGTGGGCGGGAGTTGAGTCCGGGGAGCTGTTTTTT. This sequence encodes CASSLLWAGVESGELFF.

Only a few counts were recorded for this clonotype. V is TRBV5-1 and J is TRBJ2-1; no firm D call. CDR1 and CDR2 from the germline V gene are SGHRS and YFSETQ. V lost 8 bases, J lost 4 bases, and 16 bases lay in between. The CDR3 totals 14 residues. The CDR3 loop reads CARVITTLYNEQFF. The CDR3 DNA reads TGCGCCAGGGTAATCACCACGTTATACAATGAGCAGTTCTTC.

This clonotype occurred a few times. The chain is built from TRBV12-3 or TRBV12-4 and TRBJ2-1, with 9 positions matching TRBD1. The junction had 5 bases not matched to a gene; V was cut back by 5 bases and J by 6 bases. The CDR3 spans 14 residues. The CDR3 DNA reads as TGTGCCAGCAGTCCGACAGGGGGAGTCAATGAGCAGTTCTTC. Translating gives CASSPTGGVNEQFF.

The rearrangement joins TRBV7-2 to TRBJ2-3; the D is unclear. This CDR3 is built from 14 residues. The ends were cut back, 5 bases at V and 3 bases at J, with 12 bases in the middle. The germline V gene has CDR1 SGHTA and CDR2 FQGNSA. DNA of the CDR3: TGTGCCAGCAGCCCAGGTCCCCGTACAGATACGCAGTATTTT. Translated, it gives CASSPGPRTDTQYF.

This chain connects TRBV29-1 to TRBJ1-1; tentative D call: TRBD1 (6 bases). V was clipped by 7 bases and J by 5 bases, with 17 bases between them. CDR1 is SQVTM, CDR2 ANQGSEA, per germline. The CDR3 has 13 residues. The CDR3 sequence: CSAQDSPVTEAFF. The CDR3, as DNA: TGCAGCGCTCAGGACAGCCCGGTTACTGAAGCTTTCTTT.

CDR3 nucleotide sequence: TGTGCCAGCTCACTGATGGGGCTCCCGACCGCCCAAGAGACCCAGTACTTC. Amino acid sequence: CASSLMGLPTAQETQYF. V gene TRBV18 combines with J gene TRBJ2-5; a weak D match, TRBD1 (5 bases). Trimming left V 4 bases short and J 1 base short, with 19 bases between. This CDR3 is 17 amino acids long. The germline V gene encodes CDR1 KGHSH and CDR2 LQKENI.

In its sample, this clonotype was seen a few times. The V call is TRBV18, the J call TRBJ2-2; 7 nucleotides align to TRBD2. V lost 1 base and J lost 5; bases outside the gene matches: 7. The CDR3 has 16 residues. The V gene's germline CDR1 is KGHSH and CDR2 LQKENI. The CDR3 DNA follows: TGTGCCAGCTCACCACGCGGGAGTCAGGGAACCGGGGAGCTGTTTTTT. Its protein is CASSPRGSQGTGELFF.

This clonotype occurred a few times. The J gene is TRBJ2-4, the V gene TRBV10-3; 9 bases map to TRBD2. V was pared by 3 bases and J by 0 bases, with 9 bases of the junction left unmatched. This CDR3 is 18 amino acids long. Germline values: CDR1 ENHRY, CDR2 SYGVKD. The CDR3 spells CAISDPSGGGAAKNIQYF. For the CDR3, the DNA is TGTGCCATCAGTGACCCGTCCGGCGGGGGGGCAGCCAAAAACATTCAGTACTTC.

The V and J genes are TRBV6-2 or TRBV6-3 and TRBJ2-2; no firm D call. CDR3 length equals 14 residues. CDR1 and CDR2 from the germline V gene are MNHEY and SVGEGT. V lost 2 bases, J lost 4 bases, and 8 bases lay in between. DNA for the CDR3: TGTGCCAGCAGTTACATCCCGACCACCGGGGAGCTGTTTTTT. It is translated as CASSYIPTTGELFF.